This T cell receptor (beta chain) was retrieved from a study of blood T cell repertoires in COVID-19. Using immunoSEQ multiplex PCR, the repertoire was profiled, and TCRdb retains in-frame clones only, with some absent. The sample has some 65,000 clones, 86% seen once; the top ten hold 15% to 20%. In germline, CDR1 is SEHNR, CDR2 FQNEAQ (reference sequence). Unmatched junction bases numbered 4, after V lost 4 bases and J lost 2 bases. The CDR3 sequence is 16 residues long. Seattle patients were enrolled while actively infected and followed longitudinally. This receptor was identified in a man aged 40-49 years with COVID-19, enrolled during active disease. Input material: peripheral blood. The chain recombines TRBV7-9 with TRBJ1-5; 11 bases are a match to TRBD1. The CDR3 region has the DNA TGTGCCAGCAGCTCTGGGGACAGGGGGGGCAATCAGCCCCAGCATTTT. It translates to CASSSGDRGGNQPQHF.